This note documents a single TCR beta chain sequence. Study processing details: Reference gene primer amplification in the assay estimated nucleated cell counts. Clones were read by immunoSEQ multiplex PCR, and TCRdb kept only the in-frame ones, dropping some. V and J calls and clone size follow that table, whereas D and trimming were derived from the DNA. The profile shows a few hundred thousand clones, 70% to 85% of them singletons. This sample was taken from a study of blood T cell repertoires in COVID-19. About the research overall: From the United States, Italy and Spain came samples of acute and convalescent COVID-19. From T cells, B-cell-depleted T cells, or PBMCs came the material, which was cDNA or gDNA.

CDR1 and CDR2 from the germline V gene are SGHDN and FVKESK. V dropped 3 bases and J dropped 4; count of bases not matched to a gene: 9. The CDR3 has 17 amino acids. This clonotype was sampled from a woman aged 40 to 50 who had recovered from COVID-19. The sample comprised peripheral blood. The rearrangement joins TRBV14 to TRBJ1-6; 7 bases match TRBD1. CDR3 region: CASSHRQGSFYNSPLHF. In DNA form, the CDR3 reads TGTGCCAGCAGCCACCGACAGGGAAGTTTTTATAATTCACCCCTCCACTTT.